The 7 T cell receptor beta chains below come from one sample, sequenced in a study of T cell responses to AZD1222 COVID-19 vaccine. The method was immunoSEQ multiplex PCR; TCRdb's version includes in-frame clones alone and lacks a portion of them. The specimen's table records about 140,000 clones. The sample was peripheral blood. The receptors stem from an adult in good health.

The chain carries TRBV6-5 and TRBJ1-2; D not certain. With 0 bases removed from V and 1 base from J, the gap between germline ends came to 6 bases. The CDR3 extends over 14 amino acids. The germline gives CDR1 MNHEY, CDR2 SVGAGI. The CDR3 protein is CASSYSKLNYGYTF. CDR3 nucleotides: TGTGCCAGCAGTTACTCGAAACTTAACTATGGCTACACCTTC.

The rearrangement uses TRBV30 and TRBJ1-6, with 9 bases fitting TRBD1. Germline V gene data show CDR1 as GTSNPN and CDR2 as SVGIG (reference sequence). V lost 3 bases and J lost 8; bases outside the gene matches: 8. This CDR3 is built from 15 residues. CDR3 region: CAWRDPGQGDSPLHF. CDR3 sequence (DNA): TGTGCCTGGAGGGACCCGGGACAGGGTGATTCACCCCTCCACTTT.

The V call is TRBV28, the J call TRBJ1-1; D unclear. Trimming took off 2 bases at V and 0 bases at J, with 7 bases between the two ends. The CDR3 loop spans 14 amino acids. Looked up from germline, CDR1 is MDHEN and CDR2 is SYDVKM. CDR3 sequence reads: CASSLGLMNTEAFF. The CDR3 region has the DNA TGTGCCAGCAGTTTAGGGCTCATGAACACTGAAGCTTTCTTT.

The chain uses TRBV3-1 (or the pseudogene TRBV3-2) and TRBJ1-2; D might be TRBD1 (5 bases). Germline CDR1 LGHDT, CDR2 YNNKEL (reference sequence). The V end was cut by 1 base, the J end by 7 bases, with 13 bases between. The length of the CDR3 is 14 residues. CDR3 sequence (DNA): TGTGCCAGCAGCCAAGCCCCCTACGGGGCTGGCTACACCTTC. Protein sequence: CASSQAPYGAGYTF.

The rearrangement joins TRBV18 to TRBJ1-1; D unclear. V lost 3 bases to trimming and J lost 6 bases, with 17 bases between them. Germline loops: CDR1 KGHSH, CDR2 LQKENI. This CDR3 has 15 amino acids. The chain's CDR3 is CASSPVFGVGAEAFF. The DNA for the CDR3 is TGTGCCAGCTCACCCGTTTTCGGGGTTGGGGCTGAAGCTTTCTTT. The full variable domain, with the rest looked up from reference TRBV18 and TRBJ1-1, is NAGVMQNPRHLVRRRGQEARLRCSPMKGHSHVYWYRQLPEEGLKFMVYLQKENIIDESGMPKERFSAEFPKEGPSILRIQQVVRGDSAAYFCASSPVFGVGAEAFFGQGTRLTVV.

The rearrangement joins TRBV5-4 to TRBJ2-6; 11 nucleotides match TRBD2. The CDR3 contains 18 residues. Looked up from germline, CDR1 is SGHNT and CDR2 is YYREEE (reference sequence). V dropped 2 bases and J dropped 2; count of bases not matched to a gene: 6. CDR3 nucleotides: TGTGCCAGCAGCTTCGTATTAGCGGGGGGGCCTGGGGCCAACGTCCTGACTTTC. Residues: CASSFVLAGGPGANVLTF.

This chain uses TRBV2 with TRBJ1-2; D may be TRBD1 (6 bases). Germline CDR1 reads SNHLY; CDR2 reads FYNNEI. The CDR3 has 15 amino acids. V was cut by 4 bases and J by 4 bases, with 16 bases left in between. The CDR3 DNA reads TGTGCCAGCAGTGTTTCGGGGGGCAGAACCTATGGCTACACCTTC. Its translation: CASSVSGGRTYGYTF.